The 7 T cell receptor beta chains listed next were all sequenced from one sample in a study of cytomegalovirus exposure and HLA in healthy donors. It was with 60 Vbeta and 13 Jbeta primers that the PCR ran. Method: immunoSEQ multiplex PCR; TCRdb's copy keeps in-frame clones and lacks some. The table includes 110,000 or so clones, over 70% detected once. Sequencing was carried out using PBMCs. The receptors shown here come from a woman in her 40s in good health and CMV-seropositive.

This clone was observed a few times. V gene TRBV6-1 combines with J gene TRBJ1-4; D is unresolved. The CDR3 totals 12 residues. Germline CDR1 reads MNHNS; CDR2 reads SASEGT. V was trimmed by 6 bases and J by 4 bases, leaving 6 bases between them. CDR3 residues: CASSRVNEKLFF. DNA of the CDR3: TGTGCCAGCAGCCGGGTTAATGAAAAACTGTTTTTT.

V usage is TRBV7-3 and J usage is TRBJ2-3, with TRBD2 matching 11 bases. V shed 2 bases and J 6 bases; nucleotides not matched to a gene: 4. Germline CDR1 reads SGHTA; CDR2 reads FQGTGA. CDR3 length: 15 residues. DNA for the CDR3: TGTGCCAGCAGCTTACTGGCTAGCGGGAGGGATACGCAGTATTTT. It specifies CASSLLASGRDTQYF.

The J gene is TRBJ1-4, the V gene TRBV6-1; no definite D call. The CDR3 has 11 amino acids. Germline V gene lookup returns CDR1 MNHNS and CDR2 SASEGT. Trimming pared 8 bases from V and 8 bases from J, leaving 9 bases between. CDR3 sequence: CASHRGEKLFF. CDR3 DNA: TGTGCCAGCCACCGAGGGGAAAAACTGTTTTTT.

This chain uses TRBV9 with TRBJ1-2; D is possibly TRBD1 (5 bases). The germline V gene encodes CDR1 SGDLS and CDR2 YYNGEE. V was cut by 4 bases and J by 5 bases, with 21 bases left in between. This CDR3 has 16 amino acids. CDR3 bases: TGTGCCAGCAGCTTTCCCCCTGACAGAGATGCTTATGGCTACACCTTC. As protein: CASSFPPDRDAYGYTF.

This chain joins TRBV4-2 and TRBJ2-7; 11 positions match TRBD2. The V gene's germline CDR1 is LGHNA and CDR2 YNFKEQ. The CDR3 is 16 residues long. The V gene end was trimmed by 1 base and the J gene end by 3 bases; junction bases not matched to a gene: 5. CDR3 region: CASSQGRLAGNYEQYF. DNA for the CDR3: TGTGCCAGCAGCCAAGGCCGACTAGCGGGGAACTACGAGCAGTACTTC.

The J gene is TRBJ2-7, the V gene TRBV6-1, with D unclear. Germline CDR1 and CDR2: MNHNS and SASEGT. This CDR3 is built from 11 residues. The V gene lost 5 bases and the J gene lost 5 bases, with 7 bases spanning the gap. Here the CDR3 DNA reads TGTGCCAGCAGTTCGGGTAACGAGCAGTACTTC. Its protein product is CASSSGNEQYF.

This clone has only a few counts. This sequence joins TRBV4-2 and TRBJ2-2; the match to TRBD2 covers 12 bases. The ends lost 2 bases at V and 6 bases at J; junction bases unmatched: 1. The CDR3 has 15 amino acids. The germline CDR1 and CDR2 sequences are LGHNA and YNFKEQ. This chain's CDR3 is CASSQLAGGPGELFF. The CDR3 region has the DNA TGTGCCAGCAGCCAACTAGCGGGGGGGCCCGGGGAGCTGTTTTTT.